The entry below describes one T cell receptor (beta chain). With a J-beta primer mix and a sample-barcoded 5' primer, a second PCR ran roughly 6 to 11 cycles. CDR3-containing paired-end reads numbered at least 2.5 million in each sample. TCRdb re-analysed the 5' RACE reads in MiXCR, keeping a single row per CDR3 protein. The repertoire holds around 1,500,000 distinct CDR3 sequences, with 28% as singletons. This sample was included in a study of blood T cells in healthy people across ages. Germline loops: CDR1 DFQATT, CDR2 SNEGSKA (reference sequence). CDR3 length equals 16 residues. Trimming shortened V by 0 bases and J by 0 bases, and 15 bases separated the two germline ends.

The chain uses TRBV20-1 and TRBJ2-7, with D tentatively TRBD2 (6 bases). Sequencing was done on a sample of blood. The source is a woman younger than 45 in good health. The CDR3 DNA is TGCAGTGCTAGAGATCTTGACCTCGGGAGCTCCTACGAGCAGTACTTC. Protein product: CSARDLDLGSSYEQYF.